The 17 T cell receptor beta chains in this list originate from one sample, sequenced in a study of Ad26.COV2.S vaccination and SARS-CoV-2 variants. Indicated treatment: roughly 18 received Ad26.COV2.S at low or high dose, single or two shots; about 5 received placebo; per-sample allocation not given. Samples were taken on day 63 after the first vaccine or placebo injection. Generated by immunoSEQ multiplex PCR, the TCRdb table keeps only in-frame clones and is missing some. This table has roughly 320,000 clones, 85% appearing once. Sequenced material: peripheral blood, taken in a trial of Ad26.COV2.S vaccine versus placebo. Receptors were obtained from a person between 18 and 59 years old who received the Ad26.COV2.S COVID-19 vaccine or a placebo.

The chain joins TRBV25-1 to TRBJ1-4; D not resolved. Germline V lookup: CDR1 MGHDK, CDR2 SYGVNS. The CDR3 length is 14 residues. Trimming removed 1 base at V and 4 bases at J, with 7 bases between. The chain's CDR3 is CASSESVINEKLFF. As DNA, the CDR3 is TGTGCCAGCAGTGAATCAGTCATTAATGAAAAACTGTTTTTT.

The rearrangement links TRBV5-1 to TRBJ1-2, with D perhaps TRBD1 (6 bases). V lost 0 bases and J 7 bases, leaving 25 bases between the germline ends. Germline V CDR1 and CDR2: SGHRS, YFSETQ. The CDR3 contains 18 residues. The CDR3 loop is CASSLANRLQGSFGGYTF. The CDR3 DNA is TGCGCCAGCAGCTTGGCCAATCGCTTACAGGGAAGTTTCGGTGGCTACACCTTC.

For the CDR3, the DNA is TGTGCCAGTAGCCCCAGGTCACTAGCGGGGGGCTTATCCTACAATGAGCAGTTCTTC. Protein product: CASSPRSLAGGLSYNEQFF. The chain has TRBV19 and TRBJ2-1, with 12 bases identical to TRBD2. V shed 6 bases, J shed 1 base, and the junction held 13 bases outside the gene matches. Germline CDR1 is LNHDA and CDR2 is SQIVND (reference sequence). This CDR3 is built from 19 residues.

The V call is TRBV5-1, the J call TRBJ1-4; possibly TRBD1 for D (5 bases). Germline lookup yields CDR1 SGHRS and CDR2 YFSETQ. Trimming removed 4 bases at V and 4 bases at J, with 11 bases between. The CDR3 is made up of 14 amino acids. CDR3 in amino acids: CASSTGRLNEKLFF. CDR3 nucleotides: TGCGCCAGCAGCACGGGACGCCTTAATGAAAAACTGTTTTTT.

Only one count was recorded for this clone. The CDR3 coding sequence is TGTGCCAGCAGCTTGCGTCCTCGATCCCAGTACGTTAATGAAAAACTGTTTTTT. Translation: CASSLRPRSQYVNEKLFF. The V call is TRBV5-5, the J call TRBJ1-4, with unresolved D. V dropped 1 base and J dropped 4 bases, with 20 bases sitting between them. The germline CDR1 and CDR2 sequences are SGHKS and YYEKEE (reference sequence). CDR3 length: 18 residues.

In this sample, this clone turned up once. The CDR3 coding sequence is TGTGCCATCAGTGAGTCGGGCGGGCAGGGGGCGTTCAGCTATGGCTACACCTTC. As protein: CAISESGGQGAFSYGYTF. V usage is TRBV10-3 and J usage is TRBJ1-2, with 8 bases that match TRBD1. This CDR3 region has 18 residues. Germline-derived CDR1 and CDR2 are ENHRY and SYGVKD. Unmatched junction bases numbered 13, after V lost 0 bases and J lost 4 bases.

V is TRBV28 and J is TRBJ2-7; TRBD1 might be the D (5 bases). The CDR3 length is 14 residues. Germline CDR1 is MDHEN and CDR2 is SYDVKM. V lost 3 bases and J lost 3, with 12 bases in between. The CDR3 region is CASSFLDTNYEQYF. DNA for the CDR3: TGTGCCAGCAGTTTCTTGGACACAAACTACGAGCAGTACTTC.

The chain joins TRBV5-1 to TRBJ1-5; 10 bases fit TRBD1. The CDR3 is made up of 14 amino acids. V dropped 4 bases and J dropped 5; count of bases not matched to a gene: 3. Germline CDR1 SGHRS, CDR2 YFSETQ. This CDR3 reads CASSTGTGDQPQHF. As DNA, the CDR3 is TGCGCCAGCAGCACCGGGACAGGGGATCAGCCCCAGCATTTT.

The chain recombines TRBV20-1 with TRBJ1-2; D not certain. Germline-derived CDR1 and CDR2 are DFQATT and SNEGSKA (reference sequence). CDR3 length equals 11 residues. Trimming removed 4 bases at V and 2 bases at J, with 5 bases between. CDR3 bases: TGCAGTGCTAACGGGAACTATGGCTACACCTTC. Protein: CSANGNYGYTF.

The V and J genes are TRBV28 and TRBJ2-1; D gene ambiguous. V shed 4 bases and J shed 10 bases, with 8 bases lying between them. This CDR3 is 11 amino acids long. CDR1 and CDR2 (germline): MDHEN, SYDVKM. The CDR3 coding sequence is TGTGCCAGCAGTTCACAGCCCGAGCAGTTCTTC. Protein product: CASSSQPEQFF.

The gene calls are TRBV7-3 and TRBJ1-6; no reliable D call. The CDR3 is 16 amino acids. V was pared by 0 bases and J by 7 bases, with 13 bases between. Germline CDR1 is SGHTA and CDR2 is FQGTGA. This CDR3 reads CASSLTAPGGNSPLHF. The CDR3 nucleotides are TGTGCCAGCAGCTTAACCGCTCCAGGAGGGAATTCACCCCTCCACTTT.

The J gene is TRBJ1-2, the V gene TRBV7-3, with 8 bases that match TRBD1. J gave up 0 bases and V 5 bases, and 5 bases lay outside the gene matches. The CDR3 sequence is 15 residues long. Germline V lookup: CDR1 SGHTA, CDR2 FQGTGA. DNA for the CDR3: TGTGCCAGCAGCCCCGGACAGGGCTCTAACTATGGCTACACCTTC. It is translated as CASSPGQGSNYGYTF.

A single count supports this clone. The CDR3 loop reads CASSQGVDQPQHF. DNA of the CDR3: TGTGCCAGCAGCCAAGGGGTTGATCAGCCCCAGCATTTT. The V and J genes are TRBV3-1 (or the pseudogene TRBV3-2) and TRBJ1-5; D remains unclear. Between the trimmed V and J ends, which lost 1 base and 5 bases, there was a span of 6 bases. The CDR3 extends over 13 amino acids. The germline V gene encodes CDR1 LGHDT and CDR2 YNNKEL (reference sequence).

The chain employs TRBV6-1 and TRBJ1-3; tentatively, D is TRBD1 (5 bases). The V gene's germline CDR1 is MNHNS and CDR2 SASEGT. The CDR3 contains 14 residues. V dropped 2 bases and J dropped 3 bases, with 8 bases sitting between them. CDR3 sequence: CASSELGVGNTIYF. CDR3 nucleotides: TGTGCCAGCAGTGAATTGGGGGTTGGAAACACCATATATTTT.

The chain recombines TRBV28 with TRBJ1-4; D unresolved. Trimming removed 5 bases at V and 7 bases at J, with 17 bases between. Germline CDR1 is MDHEN and CDR2 is SYDVKM. CDR3 length: 15 amino acids. The DNA of the CDR3 is TGTGCCAGCAGTGTGGATGTCGGATCGGGTGAAAAACTGTTTTTT. Translating gives CASSVDVGSGEKLFF.

J is TRBJ1-1 and V is TRBV5-6, with 9 bases fitting TRBD1. Germline loops: CDR1 SGHDT, CDR2 YYEEEE. V was clipped by 1 base and J by 4 bases; unmatched bases: 11. The CDR3 has 17 residues. DNA for the CDR3: TGTGCCAGCAGCTTGCCGGGACAGGGACTGTCGAGCACTGAAGCTTTCTTT. Protein sequence: CASSLPGQGLSSTEAFF. The variable domain in full, with the rest retrieved from reference TRBV5-6 and TRBJ1-1, is DAGVTQSPTHLIKTRGQQVTLRCSPKSGHDTVSWYQQALGQGPQFIFQYYEEEERQRGNFPDRFSGHQFPNYSSELNVNALLLGDSALYLCASSLPGQGLSSTEAFFGQGTRLTVV.

The chain has TRBV20-1 and TRBJ1-1; D remains ambiguous. CDR1 and CDR2 (germline): DFQATT, SNEGSKA (reference sequence). V dropped 3 bases and J dropped 5 bases, with 13 bases sitting between them. The CDR3 runs to 13 residues. This chain's CDR3 is CSASDLHGTEAFF. In DNA, the CDR3 is TGCAGTGCTAGTGACTTACATGGGACTGAAGCTTTCTTT.